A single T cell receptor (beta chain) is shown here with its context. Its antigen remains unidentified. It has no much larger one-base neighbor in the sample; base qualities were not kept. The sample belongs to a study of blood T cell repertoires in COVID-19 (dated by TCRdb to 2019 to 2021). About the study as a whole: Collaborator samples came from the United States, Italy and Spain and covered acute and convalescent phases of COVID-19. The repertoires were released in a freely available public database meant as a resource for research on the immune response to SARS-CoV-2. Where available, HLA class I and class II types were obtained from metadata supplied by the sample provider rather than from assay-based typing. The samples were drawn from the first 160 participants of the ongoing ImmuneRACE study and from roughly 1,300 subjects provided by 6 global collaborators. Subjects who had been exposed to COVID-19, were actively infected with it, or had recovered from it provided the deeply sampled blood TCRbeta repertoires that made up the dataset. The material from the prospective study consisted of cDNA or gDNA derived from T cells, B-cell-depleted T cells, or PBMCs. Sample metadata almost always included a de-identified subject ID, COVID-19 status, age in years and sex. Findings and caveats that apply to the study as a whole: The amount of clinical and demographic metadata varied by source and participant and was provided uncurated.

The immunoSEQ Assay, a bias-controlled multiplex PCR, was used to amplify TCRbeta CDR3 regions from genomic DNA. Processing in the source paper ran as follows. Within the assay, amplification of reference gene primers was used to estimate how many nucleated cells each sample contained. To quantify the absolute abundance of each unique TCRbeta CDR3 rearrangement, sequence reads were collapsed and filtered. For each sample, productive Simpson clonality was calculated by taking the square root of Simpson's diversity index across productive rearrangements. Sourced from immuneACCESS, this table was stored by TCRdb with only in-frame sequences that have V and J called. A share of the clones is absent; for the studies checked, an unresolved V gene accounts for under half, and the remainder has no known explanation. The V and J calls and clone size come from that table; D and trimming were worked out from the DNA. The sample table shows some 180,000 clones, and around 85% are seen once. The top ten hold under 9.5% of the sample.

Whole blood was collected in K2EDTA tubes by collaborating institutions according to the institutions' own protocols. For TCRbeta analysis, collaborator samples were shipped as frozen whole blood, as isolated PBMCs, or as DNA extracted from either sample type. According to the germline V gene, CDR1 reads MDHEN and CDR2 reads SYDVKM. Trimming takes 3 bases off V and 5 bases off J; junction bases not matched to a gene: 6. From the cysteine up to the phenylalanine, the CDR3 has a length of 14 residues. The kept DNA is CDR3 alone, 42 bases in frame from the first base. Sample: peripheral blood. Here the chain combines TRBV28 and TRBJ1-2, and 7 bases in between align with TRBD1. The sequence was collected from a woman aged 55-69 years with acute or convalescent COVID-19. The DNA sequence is TGTGCCAGCAGTTTTCGGACAGGACTTTATGGCTACACCTTC. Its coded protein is CASSFRTGLYGYTF.